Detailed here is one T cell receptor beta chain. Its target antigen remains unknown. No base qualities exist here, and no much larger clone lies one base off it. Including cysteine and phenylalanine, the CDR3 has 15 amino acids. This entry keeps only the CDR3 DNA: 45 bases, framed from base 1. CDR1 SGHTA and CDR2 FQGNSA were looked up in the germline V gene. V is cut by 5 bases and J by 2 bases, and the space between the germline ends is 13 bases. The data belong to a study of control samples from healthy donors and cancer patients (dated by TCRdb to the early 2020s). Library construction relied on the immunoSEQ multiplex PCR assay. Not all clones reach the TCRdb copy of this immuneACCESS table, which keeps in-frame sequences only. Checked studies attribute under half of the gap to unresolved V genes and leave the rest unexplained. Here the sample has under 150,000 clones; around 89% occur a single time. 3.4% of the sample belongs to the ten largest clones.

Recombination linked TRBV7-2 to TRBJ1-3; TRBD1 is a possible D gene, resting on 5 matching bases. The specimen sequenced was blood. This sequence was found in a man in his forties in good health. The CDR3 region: CASSPGPQAGNTIYF. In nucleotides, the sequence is TGTGCCAGCAGCCCGGGACCTCAGGCTGGAAACACCATATATTTT.